The 4 T cell receptor beta chains presented below share a single source sample, sequenced in a study of blood T cell repertoires in COVID-19. The table came from immunoSEQ multiplex PCR; TCRdb's copy has only in-frame clones and leaves some out. The sample consists of approximately 140,000 clones, 75% to 90% of them appearing once. The specimen sequenced was peripheral blood. The source of these receptors is a man in his fifties with active or convalescent COVID-19.

This clone was observed a handful of times. The chain recombines TRBV7-6 with TRBJ2-4; D remains unclear. This CDR3 region has 17 residues. V shed 2 bases and J shed 0 bases, with 14 bases lying between them. The germline V gene encodes CDR1 SGHVS and CDR2 FNYEAQ. CDR3 DNA: TGTGCCAGCAGCTTAAAGTCACGCGGATTAGCCAAAAACATTCAGTACTTC. Its translation is CASSLKSRGLAKNIQYF.

This chain links TRBV7-2 with TRBJ2-1; 14 nucleotides match TRBD2. With 1 base clipped from V and 10 bases from J, the junction kept 6 bases outside the gene matches. This CDR3 region has 16 residues. Germline values: CDR1 SGHTA, CDR2 FQGNSA. CDR3 loop: CASSLEGTSGSREQFF. The DNA of the CDR3 is TGTGCCAGCAGCTTAGAGGGGACTAGCGGGAGTAGGGAGCAGTTCTTC.

This chain links TRBV5-1 with TRBJ1-1, with a possible D match to TRBD1 (5 bases). Germline CDR1 and CDR2: SGHRS and YFSETQ. V gave up 0 bases and J gave up 10 bases, with 16 bases separating them. The CDR3 runs 14 residues. Here the CDR3 DNA reads TGCGCCAGCAGCTTGGAGCTTACGGGGGATACAGCTTTCTTT. It specifies CASSLELTGDTAFF.

The chain has TRBV5-1 and TRBJ2-3; no firm D call. From germline, CDR1 is SGHRS and CDR2 YFSETQ. Trimming removed 2 bases at V and 0 bases at J, with 13 bases between. This CDR3 spans 16 amino acids. The CDR3 DNA reads as TGCGCCAGCAGCTTAAAACAGCTGACGAGCACAGATACGCAGTATTTT. Translating it yields CASSLKQLTSTDTQYF.